The 23 T cell receptor beta chains listed next were all sequenced from one sample in a study. TCRdb independently ran MiXCR on the RT-PCR reads; one entry per CDR3 protein. Here the sample spans hundreds of thousands of distinct CDR3 sequences, 13% to 15% being singletons. Sequencing was done on a sample of memory CD4+ T cells from blood. Every receptor here comes from a female donor in good health, serving as a healthy control.

This clonotype was counted only a few times. This chain uses TRBV4-1 with TRBJ2-7; possibly TRBD2 for D (6 bases). Trimming removed 3 bases at V and 1 base at J, with 19 bases between. Germline assignment: CDR1 MGHRA and CDR2 YSYEKL. The CDR3 is made up of 17 amino acids. CDR3 amino acids: CASSHSELAVLSYEQYF. CDR3 DNA: TGCGCCAGCAGCCACTCGGAATTAGCGGTCCTATCCTACGAGCAGTACTTC.

This clonotype has just a few counts. The chain recombines TRBV27 with TRBJ2-3; D unresolved. The V end was cut by 2 bases, the J end by 1 base, with 10 bases between. Germline V gives CDR1 MNHEY, CDR2 SMNVEV (reference sequence). The CDR3 loop spans 15 amino acids. The CDR3 DNA is TGTGCCAGCAGTTTAGGCGGTCATGGCACAGATACGCAGTATTTT. Translation: CASSLGGHGTDTQYF.

This clonotype occurred many times. The chain employs TRBV6-5 and TRBJ2-2; possibly TRBD1 for D (6 bases). Between the trimmed V and J ends, which lost 0 bases and 7 bases, there was a span of 12 bases. This CDR3 spans 15 amino acids. In germline, CDR1 is MNHEY, CDR2 SVGAGI. CDR3 bases: TGTGCCAGCAGTTACTCTAATGGGGGCCTCGGGGAGCTGTTTTTT. This gives the protein CASSYSNGGLGELFF.

In its sample, this clonotype was seen a few times. This chain joins TRBV7-9 and TRBJ1-2; TRBD1 might be the D (6 bases). V was cut by 5 bases and J by 4 bases, with 14 bases left in between. CDR3 length equals 14 residues. Germline CDR1 SEHNR, CDR2 FQNEAQ (reference sequence). CDR3 protein: CASSQQGTGYGYTF. The CDR3 coding sequence is TGTGCCAGCAGCCAACAGGGAACGGGCTATGGCTACACCTTC.

In this sample, this clonotype turned up a few times. V gene TRBV12-3 or TRBV12-4 combines with J gene TRBJ2-7; 7 nucleotides line up with TRBD1. The CDR3 has 15 residues. V was clipped by 3 bases and J by 2 bases; unmatched bases: 7. The CDR3 bases are TGTGCCAGCAGTTTCGGTGACAGGGACACCTACGAGCAGTACTTC. Its protein is CASSFGDRDTYEQYF.

In this sample, this clonotype turned up many times. The rearrangement uses TRBV5-1 and TRBJ2-3, with 7 bases matching TRBD1. The germline gives CDR1 SGHRS, CDR2 YFSETQ. V was pared by 3 bases and J by 2 bases, with 3 bases of the junction left unmatched. The length of the CDR3 is 14 residues. CDR3 sequence: CASSSTGTTDTQYF. CDR3 DNA sequence: TGCGCCAGCAGCTCGACAGGGACCACAGATACGCAGTATTTT.

As to this clonotype: A read error may explain this, as a much larger clone is one base away. V gene TRBV6-2 or TRBV6-3 combines with J gene TRBJ1-6; weak D call: TRBD1 (5 bases). Germline assignment: CDR1 MNHEY and CDR2 SVGEGT. V lost 4 bases and J lost 7, with 11 bases in between. The CDR3 covers 14 residues. In nucleotides, the CDR3 is TGTGCCAGCAGTTGGGACTGTAGGAATTCACCCCTCCACTTT. Translation gives CASSWDCRNSPLHF.

This clonotype occurred many times. V gene TRBV5-1 combines with J gene TRBJ1-2, with D unclear. V was shortened by 3 bases and J by 4 bases, with 13 bases between the two germline ends. Germline CDR1 and CDR2: SGHRS and YFSETQ. This CDR3 has 14 residues. The CDR3 nucleotides are TGCGCCAGCAGCTCCCCCGAGTGGGGCTATGGCTACACCTTC. Translated: CASSSPEWGYGYTF.

This clonotype showed up many times. V and J are TRBV20-1 and TRBJ1-5, with D unclear. The CDR3 has 12 residues. Germline V gene data show CDR1 as DFQATT and CDR2 as SNEGSKA (reference sequence). V was shortened by 2 bases and J by 4 bases, with 6 bases between the two germline ends. The CDR3 nucleotides read TGCAGTGCTAGAAAAGTGAATCAGCCCCAGCATTTT. Its protein product is CSARKVNQPQHF.

This clonotype was seen at least ten times. The V and J genes are TRBV7-8 and TRBJ2-1, with D possibly being TRBD1 (5 bases). Trimming took off 1 base at V and 7 bases at J, with 11 bases between the two ends. The CDR3 runs 14 residues. Germline-derived CDR1 and CDR2 are SGHVS and FQNEAQ. CDR3 in amino acids: CASSLVQGSNEQFF. DNA of the CDR3: TGTGCCAGCAGCTTAGTTCAGGGATCGAATGAGCAGTTCTTC.

Worth noting for this clonotype: The germline gene is not matched at one end of the junction; a read error may be the cause. The chain links TRBV12-3 or TRBV12-4 to TRBJ2-5, with D perhaps TRBD1 (5 bases). The CDR3 has 14 amino acids. The CDR3 here is CARSFGAGQETQYF. The DNA of the CDR3 is TGTGCCAGAAGTTTTGGGGCTGGGCAAGAGACCCAGTACTTC.

This clonotype was recorded at least ten times. J is TRBJ1-5 and V is TRBV6-5; D ambiguous. This CDR3 comprises 15 residues. V was trimmed by 2 bases and J by 0 bases, leaving 8 bases between them. The V gene's germline CDR1 is MNHEY and CDR2 SVGAGI. CDR3 loop: CASSYGRNSNQPQHF. CDR3 DNA sequence: TGTGCCAGCAGTTACGGGCGGAATAGCAATCAGCCCCAGCATTTT.

V usage is TRBV12-3 or TRBV12-4 and J usage is TRBJ2-1; D is ambiguous. V dropped 0 bases and J dropped 0 bases, with 9 bases sitting between them. The length of the CDR3 is 16 residues. CDR3 in DNA: TGTGCCAGCAGTTTAGCTGCTGAGAGCTCCTACAATGAGCAGTTCTTC. Translated: CASSLAAESSYNEQFF.

This chain links TRBV4-3 with TRBJ2-3; no firm D call. V lost 0 bases and J lost 1, with 8 bases in between. The CDR3 runs to 15 residues. CDR1 and CDR2 (germline): LGHNA, YSLEER. This CDR3 is CASSQDSKRTDTQYF. CDR3 in DNA: TGCGCCAGCAGCCAAGATTCGAAGCGCACAGATACGCAGTATTTT.

The table lists this clonotype with a few counts. The CDR3: CATSDPRIGANVLTF. The CDR3 DNA sequence: TGTGCCACCTCAGACCCCCGGATCGGGGCCAACGTCCTGACTTTC. V is TRBV15 and J is TRBJ2-6, with D uncertain. V lost 8 bases and J lost 4, with 15 bases in between. Germline V gene data show CDR1 as LNHNV and CDR2 as YYDKDF (reference sequence). The CDR3 runs 15 residues.

The gene calls are TRBV3-1 and TRBJ2-2; no definite D call. V shed 0 bases and J shed 5 bases, with 10 bases lying between them. Germline-derived CDR1 and CDR2 are LGHDT and YNNKEL (reference sequence). This CDR3 contains 15 residues. CDR3 DNA sequence: TGTGCCAGCAGCCAAGAGTGGGCTAGGACCGGGGAGCTGTTTTTT. Its translation is CASSQEWARTGELFF.

This clonotype was seen ten or more times. The V call is TRBV6-6, the J call TRBJ2-5, with 7 bases aligning to TRBD1. The junction had 3 bases not matched to a gene; V was cut back by 5 bases and J by 3 bases. This CDR3 is built from 13 residues. Germline V gives CDR1 MNHNY, CDR2 SVGAGI (reference sequence). The CDR3 DNA is TGTGCCAGCAGTCGTACAGGGGAAGAGACCCAGTACTTC. It codes for CASSRTGEETQYF.

There are a few counts of this clonotype. The V gene is TRBV6-1, the J gene TRBJ2-3, with D perhaps being TRBD1 or TRBD2 (8 bases each). CDR3 length: 14 residues. Germline V gives CDR1 MNHNS, CDR2 SASEGT. V gave up 6 bases and J gave up 5 bases, with 15 bases separating them. CDR3 loop: CASRTGAGGDTQYF. DNA of the CDR3: TGTGCCAGCAGGACAGGGGCGGGGGGAGATACGCAGTATTTT.

The rearrangement links TRBV20-1 to TRBJ2-5; 9 bases agree with TRBD2. The CDR3 covers 15 residues. With 1 base clipped from V and 4 bases from J, the junction kept 7 bases outside the gene matches. The V gene's germline CDR1 is DFQATT and CDR2 SNEGSKA (reference sequence). CDR3 sequence (DNA): TGCAGTGCTAGAGTGGCGGGGGGGCCGGGAGAGACCCAGTACTTC. It is translated as CSARVAGGPGETQYF.

This clonotype has a handful of counts. V gene TRBV9 combines with J gene TRBJ2-1; 8 nucleotides align to TRBD2. With V trimmed by 3 bases and J by 0 bases, 5 bases remained unmatched. There are 16 residues in the CDR3. Germline lookup yields CDR1 SGDLS and CDR2 YYNGEE. CDR3 residues: CASSARGGSSYNEQFF. DNA of the CDR3: TGTGCCAGCAGCGCTCGCGGGGGGAGCTCCTACAATGAGCAGTTCTTC.

This chain joins TRBV7-9 and TRBJ2-7; D unresolved. CDR1 is SEHNR, CDR2 FQNEAQ, per germline (reference sequence). The CDR3 has 15 residues. The ends were cut back, 2 bases at V and 0 bases at J, with 11 bases in the middle. The CDR3 bases are TGTGCCAGCAGCTTACGTTCTATGACCTCCTACGAGCAGTACTTC. It encodes CASSLRSMTSYEQYF.

This rearrangement joins TRBV4-3 to TRBJ2-1; 7 bases fit TRBD2. CDR3 size: 14 residues. V was clipped by 1 base and J by 6 bases; unmatched bases: 3. Germline CDR1 is LGHNA and CDR2 is YSLEER. The chain's CDR3 is CASSQVGTINEQFF. CDR3 sequence (DNA): TGCGCCAGCAGCCAAGTGGGGACTATCAATGAGCAGTTCTTC.

The rearrangement links TRBV20-1 to TRBJ1-5; weak D call: TRBD1 (5 bases). Per germline, CDR1 DFQATT and CDR2 SNEGSKA (reference sequence). Trimming pared 3 bases from V and 4 bases from J, leaving 16 bases between. This CDR3 has 15 amino acids. CDR3 sequence: CSASARGWGNQPQHF. The CDR3 nucleotides are TGCAGTGCTAGTGCCCGGGGGTGGGGGAATCAGCCCCAGCATTTT.